This is a list of T cell receptor beta chains from one sample in a study of tumor and adjacent non-tumor tissue in lung cancer. TCRdb reanalysed the multiplex PCR reads using MiXCR and keeps one entry per CDR3 protein. The top ten clones hold over 25% of a sample with tens of thousands of distinct CDR3 sequences, 64% of them seen once. Sequencing was performed on distant non-tumor lung tissue. These TCRs come from a woman in her 70s with non-small cell lung cancer. The CDR3 runs from the conserved cysteine through the conserved F or W. Each record gives: V gene, D gene, CDR3 length, J gene, clone size, CDR3 DNA, CDR3 protein. A D gene is named only where the DNA matches it firmly. Clone size is stated in some rows and not others, as once, few, many or a class when expanded.

TRBV7-9	NA	18	TRBJ2-6	few	TGTGCCAGCAGCCTCTATCGCGACTTAGGGTCTGAGGCCAACGTCCTGACTTTC	CASSLYRDLGSEANVLTF
TRBV28	NA	15	TRBJ2-7	NA	TGTGCCAGTTCCTTAGGGGGAGGACTCTACTACGAGCAGTACTTC	CASSLGGGLYYEQYF
TRBV10-1	NA	13	TRBJ2-7	NA	TGCGCCAGCAGTATCCGGCGGGAATACGAGCAATACTTC	CASSIRREYEQYF
TRBV28	NA	16	TRBJ2-1	many	TGTGCCAGCAGCGGCTTCCGGGCCCACCGAAACGATGAGCAGTTCTTC	CASSGFRAHRNDEQFF
TRBV4-1	TRBD2	17	TRBJ2-1	NA	TGCGCCAGCAGCCAAGAAGTGCTAGCGGGAGGGTACAGTGAGCAGTTCTTC	CASSQEVLAGGYSEQFF
TRBV20-1	NA	15	TRBJ1-3	NA	TGCAGTGCTAGCGTCCGGGGCCTCTCTGGAAACACCATATATTTT	CSASVRGLSGNTIYF
TRBV7-8	NA	15	TRBJ2-1	NA	TGTGCCTGCAGCTACACGGGGAACTCCTACAATGAGCAGTTCTTC	CACSYTGNSYNEQFF
TRBV29-1	TRBD2	13	TRBJ2-7	NA	TGTAGGGTTGCACTAGCGGGAGGTTACGAGCAGTACTTC	CRVALAGGYEQYF
TRBV5-1	NA	15	TRBJ2-5	once	TGCGCCAGCAGCAGCGGGCTAGTGGACCAAGAGACCCAGTACTTC	CASSSGLVDQETQYF
TRBV7-9	NA	13	TRBJ1-3	many	TGTGCCAGCAGCTTAGATTCAGCAAACACCATATATTTT	CASSLDSANTIYF
TRBV4-2	TRBD2	21	TRBJ2-3	NA	TGTGCCAGCAGCCAAGAATGGACTAGCGGGAGAAGGGGTGCCTTTTTCAATATGCAGTATTTT	CASSQEWTSGRRGAFFNMQYF
TRBV6-5	NA	14	TRBJ1-2	NA	TGTGCCAGCAGCTACCAGGTAGGGAACTATAGCTACACCTTC	CASSYQVGNYSYTF
TRBV11-3	NA	14	TRBJ1-1	NA	TGCGCCAGCAGCTTAGAAGGTGGGGGGTCTGAAGTTTTCTTT	CASSLEGGGSEVFF
TRBV12-3/TRBV12-4	TRBD2	15	TRBJ2-3	NA	TGTGCCAACAGTTTATGGCTAGCGGGAGAGGATATGCAGTATTTT	CANSLWLAGEDMQYF
TRBV4-1	NA	14	TRBJ2-1	NA	TGCGCCAGCAGTCAAGATTCGAACTACAATGAGCACTTCTTC	CASSQDSNYNEHFF
TRBV12-3/TRBV12-4	NA	14	TRBJ1-3	NA	TGTGCCAGCAATGGTGGACAGCGTGGAAACACCATATATTTT	CASNGGQRGNTIYF
TRBV6-1	TRBD1	15	TRBJ2-3	NA	TGTGCCAGCAGGGACATCCGGAACAGGGGAGATACGCAATATTTT	CASRDIRNRGDTQYF
TRBV6-1	NA	16	TRBJ2-1	NA	TGTGCCAGCAGTGAAATGTGGGAGGCCCTATGCAATGAGCAGTTCTTC	CASSEMWEALCNEQFF
TRBV4-1	TRBD2	18	TRBJ2-5	many	TGCGCCAGCAGCGCTCCGGGACTAGCGAAAAAAAACCAAGAGACCCAGTACTTC	CASSAPGLAKKNQETQYF
TRBV6-1	NA	16	TRBJ2-1	many	TGTGCCAGCAGGGGTCTCCAGGGGAAATCCTACAATGAGCAGTTCTTC	CASRGLQGKSYNEQFF
TRBV4-1	NA	13	TRBJ2-5	NA	TGTGCCAGCAGCCCGCGGACTGTGGGGACCCAGTACTTC	CASSPRTVGTQYF
TRBV5-1	TRBD1	22	TRBJ2-1	many	TGCGCCAGCAGCCCTCCGGGACAGGGGGATCTTTTTACAGCGCTGACCTACAATGAGCAGTTCTTC	CASSPPGQGDLFTALTYNEQFF
TRBV7-3	NA	12	TRBJ2-1	NA	TGTGCCAGCAGCTTAAATGTCAATGAGCAGTTCTTC	CASSLNVNEQFF
TRBV30	NA	13	TRBJ1-2	many	TGTGCCTGGAGTGTAACTGCTAACTATGGCTACACCTTC	CAWSVTANYGYTF
TRBV6-5	NA	15	TRBJ2-7	once	TGTGCCAGCAGTTATGACCTGACAAGGGGATACGAGCAGTACTTC	CASSYDLTRGYEQYF
TRBV10-2	TRBD2	16	TRBJ2-5	NA	TGCGCCAGCAGTTACGCTGGACTAGCGGAGTCCGGGACCCAGTACTTC	CASSYAGLAESGTQYF
TRBV15	TRBD1	15	TRBJ1-4	few	TGTGCCACCAGCAGAGAGACAGGGGGCGGCGAAAAACTGTTTTTT	CATSRETGGGEKLFF
TRBV24-1	NA	13	TRBJ2-7	NA	TGTGACACCAGTGCCTGGAGGGAGAATGAGCAGTACTTC	CDTSAWRENEQYF
TRBV4-1	NA	14	TRBJ1-1	few	TGCGCCAGCAGCCACCGGACAGAGAACACAGGAGCGTTCTTT	CASSHRTENTGAFF
TRBV29-1	TRBD1	13	TRBJ1-2	many	TGCAGCGTCGAGATTGACAGGGAGAGCGGCTACACCTTC	CSVEIDRESGYTF
TRBV6-5	TRBD1	14	TRBJ1-2	NA	TGTGCCAGCAGTTCTGCGACAGGGAGCTATGGTTACACCTTC	CASSSATGSYGYTF
TRBV30	NA	12	TRBJ2-3	NA	TGTACCTGGAGGGCGGACTCCAATACGCAGTATTTT	CTWRADSNTQYF
TRBV28	NA	18	TRBJ1-5	few	TGTGCCAGCAGTTTAAAACGCCGTAGCCTGGATAGCAATCAGCCCCAGCATTTT	CASSLKRRSLDSNQPQHF
TRBV20-1	TRBD2	17	TRBJ2-5	many	TGCAGTGCTAGAGGGGATATAGCGGGAGATTACAGGGAGACCCAGTACTTC	CSARGDIAGDYRETQYF
TRBV5-1	TRBD2	15	TRBJ2-5	many	TGCGCCAGCAGCAACGGACTAGTGGACCAAGAGACCCAGTACTTC	CASSNGLVDQETQYF
TRBV20-1	TRBD2	15	TRBJ2-1	many	TGCAGTGCCAACCAACCGGGACTAGTTAACAATGAGCAGTTCTTC	CSANQPGLVNNEQFF
TRBV10-3	TRBD2	14	TRBJ2-7	once	TGTGCCTCAACACCAAGCGGGAGCCCCTACGAGCAGTACTTC	CASTPSGSPYEQYF
TRBV6-1	TRBD1	15	TRBJ2-3	NA	TGTGCCAGCAGTGACAACCGGAACAGGGGAGATACGGAGTATTTT	CASSDNRNRGDTEYF
TRBV20-1	NA	14	TRBJ2-3	many	TGCAGTGCTAGCACCGGGGGGCGCACAGATACGCAGTATTTT	CSASTGGRTDTQYF
TRBV20-1	NA	16	TRBJ2-5	many	TGCAGTGCTAGTGGAGCTCCGGCGACCCACGGGGAGACCCAGTACTTC	CSASGAPATHGETQYF
TRBV28	NA	15	TRBJ1-5	NA	TGTGCCGGGATCTTGGGCCAGGCTCCCAATCAGCCCCAGCATTTT	CAGILGQAPNQPQHF
TRBV6-6	NA	15	TRBJ1-4	NA	TGTGCCAGCAGTTACTCAGGACAGCCAAATGAAAAACTGCTTTTT	CASSYSGQPNEKLLF
TRBV5-4	NA	15	TRBJ2-3	NA	TGTGCCAGCAGTGTAGGGGGGCAGAGGACAGATACGCAGTATTTT	CASSVGGQRTDTQYF
TRBV20-1	NA	12	TRBJ2-3	many	TGCAGTGCTACAGCATTGACAGATACGCAGTATTTT	CSATALTDTQYF
TRBV11-3	NA	17	TRBJ2-5	NA	TGCCAGCAGCAACATAAATTCGTGGGGGTCTTGCAAGAGACCCAGTACTTC	CQQQHKFVGVLQETQYF
TRBV6-9	TRBD2	16	TRBJ2-5	NA	TGTGCCAGCAGTTACTCGCTCGGGGAGGGTGAAGAGACCAAGTACTTC	CASSYSLGEGEETKYF
TRBV29-1	NA	13	TRBJ1-2	NA	TGCAGCGTCTGGGGGGGGTCTGACTATGACAACACCTTC	CSVWGGSDYDNTF
TRBV5-6	NA	13	TRBJ2-1	NA	TGTGCCAGTAGCTCTGCTAGGGTTAATAAGCAGTTCTTC	CASSSARVNKQFF
TRBV6-5	TRBD1	14	TRBJ1-5	few	TGTGCCAGCGGGCCGACAGGGGGAAATCAGCCCCAGCATTTT	CASGPTGGNQPQHF
TRBV11-3	NA	15	TRBJ2-3	once	TGTGCCGTCAGCTTAGAGGGACTCTACACAAATACGCAGTATTTT	CAVSLEGLYTNTQYF
TRBV6-5	NA	15	TRBJ1-1	NA	TGTGCCAGCAGTTACTCAGATCAGATGAACTCTGAAGCTTTCTTT	CASSYSDQMNSEAFF
TRBV20-1	TRBD2	15	TRBJ2-5	NA	TGCAGTGCTAGGATGGGACTAGACATAAGCGAGACCCAGTACTTC	CSARMGLDISETQYF
TRBV11-2	NA	14	TRBJ2-7	NA	TGTGCCAGTAGCTTTCAAGACAGGCTCTACGAGCAGTACTTC	CASSFQDRLYEQYF
TRBV6-1	NA	13	TRBJ2-5	NA	TGTGCCAGCAACCACGGGGACGTGGAGACACAGTACTTC	CASNHGDVETQYF
TRBV20-1	NA	15	TRBJ2-5	many	TGCAGTGCTAGACCCCGGGCTAGAGGTCAAGAGACCCAGTACTTC	CSARPRARGQETQYF
TRBV7-3	TRBD2	16	TRBJ2-2	few	TGTGCCAGCAGACAAGGGACTAGCGGGAGTGCCGGGGAGCTGTTTTTT	CASRQGTSGSAGELFF
TRBV6-2/TRBV6-3	NA	14	TRBJ2-7	NA	TGTGCCAGTAGCCGGACTATCGGGAGCTACGAGCAGTATTTC	CASSRTIGSYEQYF
TRBV10-2	NA	15	TRBJ1-1	NA	TGCGCCAGCAGTGAGTGGAGCACGCTGAACATTGAGGCTTTCTTT	CASSEWSTLNIEAFF